These 10 T cell receptor beta chains originate from one sample sequenced in a study of OX40 agonist ivuxolimab in advanced cancers. Sequencing used immunoSEQ multiplex PCR; TCRdb keeps in-frame clones, though not all of them. Found here are tens of thousands of clones, 88% of them singletons; the top ten hold roughly 4%. The sample here was CD4+ or CD8+ T cells sorted from blood, taken in a trial of the OX40 agonist ivuxolimab. The source of these receptors is an adult with an advanced solid tumor such as melanoma, head and neck, liver or kidney cancer.

This clone has more than one count but fewer than ten. The chain combines TRBV19 with TRBJ2-5; 13 bases line up with TRBD2. V lost 3 bases and J lost 7; bases outside the gene matches: 5. CDR3 length: 15 amino acids. Looked up from germline, CDR1 is LNHDA and CDR2 is SQIVND (reference sequence). CDR3 in DNA: TGTGCCAGTAGTATTAGACTAGCGGGAGGTGTGACCCAGTACTTC. As protein: CASSIRLAGGVTQYF. The full variable domain, rest sourced from reference TRBV19 and TRBJ2-5, is DGGITQSPKYLFRKEGQNVTLSCEQNLNHDAMYWYRQDPGQGLRLIYYSQIVNDFQKGDIAEGYSVSREKKESFPLTVTSAQKNPTAFYLCASSIRLAGGVTQYFGPGTRLLVL.

The CDR3 DNA is TGTGCCAGCAGCGAGGGTAACTATGGCTACACCTTC. Translating gives CASSEGNYGYTF. V gene TRBV2 combines with J gene TRBJ1-2; D uncertain. Trimming took 6 bases from V and 1 from J, leaving 6 bases between them. Germline CDR1 and CDR2: SNHLY and FYNNEI. The CDR3 has 12 amino acids.

Only a few counts were recorded for this clone. V is TRBV28 and J is TRBJ1-5, with no clear D. Germline CDR1 is MDHEN and CDR2 is SYDVKM. The CDR3 runs to 15 residues. V shed 10 bases and J shed 11 bases, with 27 bases lying between them. Here the CDR3 DNA reads TGTGCCATCTCTGATACGGGTGAAGGGTGGAGGTCCCAGCATTTT. This gives the protein CAISDTGEGWRSQHF.

The gene calls are TRBV7-9 and TRBJ2-4; D uncertain. CDR1 SEHNR and CDR2 FQNEAQ come from the germline V gene (reference sequence). CDR3 size: 14 residues. Trimming shortened V by 5 bases and J by 8 bases, and 16 bases separated the two germline ends. The DNA of the CDR3 is TGTGCCAGCAGCAGCTTGAGGAATGGGGACATTCAGTACTTC. This codes for CASSSLRNGDIQYF.

This clone was detected a few times. V gene TRBV7-2 combines with J gene TRBJ2-3; D is unclear. V lost 5 bases, J lost 5 bases, and 8 bases lay in between. The CDR3 is 12 residues long. In germline, CDR1 is SGHTA, CDR2 FQGNSA. CDR3 bases: TGTGCCAGCAGCCTTAGCTTAGATACGCAGTATTTT. Its protein is CASSLSLDTQYF.

The chain joins TRBV5-1 to TRBJ1-1, with no clear D. Deletions cut 0 bases from V and 1 base from J, with 10 bases between. The CDR3 covers 15 residues. Per germline, CDR1 SGHRS and CDR2 YFSETQ. The CDR3 nucleotides are TGCGCCAGCAGCTTGGCCGGACGTCCGAACACTGAAGCTTTCTTT. Its protein product is CASSLAGRPNTEAFF.

The chain combines TRBV30 with TRBJ2-3, with D unresolved. Germline CDR1 and CDR2: GTSNPN and SVGIG (reference sequence). V shed 1 base and J shed 2 bases, with 4 bases lying between them. The CDR3 consists of 12 residues. The CDR3 DNA is TGTGCCTGGAGTGAGCTCACAGATACGCAGTATTTT. Translating gives CAWSELTDTQYF.

This rearrangement joins TRBV5-4 to TRBJ2-5, with 7 bases fitting TRBD1. Trimming at V came to 0 bases and at J to 2 bases, leaving 1 base not matched to a gene. CDR1 is SGHNT and CDR2 is YYREEE in the germline V gene (reference sequence). The CDR3 has 14 amino acids. The CDR3 nucleotides are TGTGCCAGCAGCTTGGGGGGACAGCAAGAGACCCAGTACTTC. Protein sequence: CASSLGGQQETQYF. The full variable domain, its missing parts supplied by reference TRBV5-4 and TRBJ2-5, is ETGVTQSPTHLIKTRGQQVTLRCSSQSGHNTVSWYQQALGQGPQFIFQYYREEENGRGNFPPRFSGLQFPNYSSELNVNALELDDSALYLCASSLGGQQETQYFGPGTRLLVL.

The V gene is TRBV27, the J gene TRBJ2-1; 8 positions match TRBD2. V was clipped by 7 bases and J by 5 bases; unmatched bases: 13. CDR1 is MNHEY and CDR2 is SMNVEV in the germline V gene (reference sequence). The CDR3 is 16 residues long. CDR3 nucleotides: TGTGCCAGCAAACCGTGGAGCGGGAGTCTCGACAATGAGCAGTTCTTC. Translated: CASKPWSGSLDNEQFF.

The V gene is TRBV27, the J gene TRBJ2-7, with 7 nucleotides matching TRBD2. Trimming at V came to 4 bases and at J to 8 bases, leaving 11 bases not matched to a gene. Germline V gene data show CDR1 as MNHEY and CDR2 as SMNVEV (reference sequence). The CDR3 consists of 14 residues. The CDR3 reads CASSSSGVDFQQYF. The DNA of the CDR3 is TGTGCCAGCAGTTCAAGCGGGGTCGACTTTCAGCAGTACTTC.